These T cell receptor beta chains were read from a single sample in a study of T cells in Graves' hyperthyroidism and ophthalmopathy. One entry per CDR3 protein, called by TCRdb with MiXCR from the multiplex PCR reads. The sample includes approximately 600,000 distinct CDR3 sequences, around 15% of them seen just once. The sample consisted of blood. The receptor source for this set is a woman younger than 45 with Graves' hyperthyroidism. Each CDR3 is given with its conserved first and last residue. Each record gives: V gene, clone size, CDR3 length, J gene, D gene, CDR3 DNA, CDR3 protein. D genes are given only for firm matches. Rows may omit the clone size; those that give it use once, few, many or a size class.

>TRBV2|many|15|TRBJ2-1|TRBD2
TGTGCCAGCACACGTCTAGCGGTCCCCGGCAATGAGCAGTTCTTC
CASTRLAVPGNEQFF
>TRBV11-3|many|15|TRBJ1-6|TRBD1
TGTGCCAGCAGCTTAGCCGGGACAGGGAGCTCACCCCTCCACTTT
CASSLAGTGSSPLHF
>TRBV19|few|15|TRBJ2-2|-
TGTGCCAGTAGTTCCCAGCGGGCGAACACCGGGGAGCTGTTTTTT
CASSSQRANTGELFF
>TRBV12-3/TRBV12-4|many|14|TRBJ1-5|-
TGTGCCAGCAGTTCCCGACAAAACAATCAGCCCCAGCATTTT
CASSSRQNNQPQHF
>TRBV28|many|13|TRBJ2-5|-
TGTGCCAGCAGTCCAAGCCCGCCAGAGACCCAGTACTTC
CASSPSPPETQYF
>TRBV4-2|-|14|TRBJ1-5|-
TGTGCCAGCAGCGAGGGGAGGACAGATCAGCCCCAGCATTTT
CASSEGRTDQPQHF
>TRBV6-1|few|19|TRBJ2-3|TRBD2
TGTGCCAGCAGTGAAGCCCTAGGGGGACTAGCGGGAGGGCGAGATACGCAGTATTTT
CASSEALGGLAGGRDTQYF
>TRBV12-3/TRBV12-4|-|18|TRBJ1-6|TRBD1
TGTGCCAGCAGTTTGGCCCCCATCTGGACAGGGGGCGGCTCACCCCTCCACTTT
CASSLAPIWTGGGSPLHF
>TRBV4-3|-|18|TRBJ2-1|TRBD2
TGCGCCAGCAGCCAGGGACTAGCGGGAGTGTCTTATGTCGATGAGCAGTTCTTC
CASSQGLAGVSYVDEQFF
>TRBV7-6|many|15|TRBJ2-1|TRBD2
TGTGCCAGCAACCCGGGACTAGCGGGAGTTAGCGAGCAGTTCTTC
CASNPGLAGVSEQFF
>TRBV28|few|16|TRBJ2-2|TRBD1
TGTGCCAGCAGTAAGGCAGGGGGCTCGTACACCGGGGAGCTGTTTTTT
CASSKAGGSYTGELFF
>TRBV11-3|-|13|TRBJ1-2|-
TGTGCCAGCAGCTTAGTACAGAACCATGGCTACACCTTC
CASSLVQNHGYTF
>TRBV7-3|many|13|TRBJ1-1|-
TGTGCCAGCAGCTTATTTCCGGGCACTGAAGCTTTCTTT
CASSLFPGTEAFF
>TRBV5-5|many|12|TRBJ2-2|-
TGTGCCAGCAGCTTGGTGACGAGGGAGCTGTTTTTT
CASSLVTRELFF
>TRBV30|-|17|TRBJ1-1|-
TGTGCCTGGAGTGTCAGGGTAGGGGGTATAATGAACACTGAAGCTTTCTTT
CAWSVRVGGIMNTEAFF
>TRBV29-1|-|16|TRBJ2-3|TRBD2
TGCAGCGTTGGTGGGACTAGCGATACTAGCACAGATACGCAGTATTTT
CSVGGTSDTSTDTQYF
>TRBV25-1|once|12|TRBJ1-1|-
TGTGCCAGCAGACTGGACAGCACTGAAGCTTTCTTT
CASRLDSTEAFF
>TRBV7-9|few|16|TRBJ2-3|-
TGTGCCAGCAGCTTAGCGTACGGGCATCGGTCAGATACGCAGTATTTT
CASSLAYGHRSDTQYF
>TRBV20-1|many|13|TRBJ1-1|-
TGCAGTGCTAGGGGGCACGGGAACACTGAAGCTTTCTTT
CSARGHGNTEAFF
>TRBV6-1|many|16|TRBJ2-3|TRBD2
TGTGCCAGCAGTCCCTCGCCTAGCGGATTCACAGATACGCAGTATTTT
CASSPSPSGFTDTQYF
>TRBV7-2|-|15|TRBJ2-7|TRBD1
TGTGCCAGCAGCCCCGGGACAGGATCTTTCTACGAGCAGCACTTC
CASSPGTGSFYEQHF
>TRBV12-3/TRBV12-4|many|18|TRBJ2-3|TRBD2
TGTGCCAGCAGGCGGGGACTAGCGGGAGGTACTGGCACAGATACGCAGTATTTT
CASRRGLAGGTGTDTQYF
>TRBV11-1|many|14|TRBJ2-7|-
TGTGCCAGCAGCACAGACAGGGAGGGTTACGAGCAGTACTTC
CASSTDREGYEQYF
>TRBV12-3/TRBV12-4|few|17|TRBJ2-2|TRBD1
TGTGCCAGCAGCCCCCGGGACAGGGCCCTAGATACCGGGGAGCTGTTTTTT
CASSPRDRALDTGELFF
>TRBV9|once|16|TRBJ1-3|-
TGTGCCAGCAGCCCTGAGGGCCCGATCTCTGGAAACACCATATATTTT
CASSPEGPISGNTIYF
>TRBV6-2/TRBV6-3|many|13|TRBJ1-1|TRBD1
TGTGCCAGCTCCCGACAGGGCTACACTGAAGCTTTCTTT
CASSRQGYTEAFF
>TRBV4-3|many|15|TRBJ1-4|TRBD1
TGCGCCAGCAGCCAAGGGGGGACAGAAGGGGAAAAACTGTTTTTT
CASSQGGTEGEKLFF
>TRBV27|many|17|TRBJ2-1|-
TGTGCCAGCAGTGCCGACCGGGGCAGTAGGTCCTACAATGAGCAGTTCTTC
CASSADRGSRSYNEQFF
>TRBV2|many|15|TRBJ2-3|-
TGTGCCAGCAGTTCAGGGGAGGGTGGCACAGATACGCAGTATTTT
CASSSGEGGTDTQYF
>TRBV4-1|-|14|TRBJ1-2|-
TGCGCCAGCAGCCCCGCTGCAGCGGTCTATGGCTACACCTTC
CASSPAAAVYGYTF
>TRBV28|few|15|TRBJ2-3|-
TGTGCCAGCAAGTCGTTAGAGTCTTCCCAGATTACGCAGTATTTT
CASKSLESSQITQYF
>TRBV30|few|19|TRBJ2-1|-
TGTGCCTGGAGTGACCCAGCGGAACCAAAGCATTACACCTACAATGAGCAGTTCTTC
CAWSDPAEPKHYTYNEQFF
>TRBV4-2|-|15|TRBJ2-7|-
TGTGCCAGCAACCAAGAGCAGCCTCTCTCCTACGAGCAGTACTTC
CASNQEQPLSYEQYF
>TRBV27|many|13|TRBJ2-1|TRBD1
TGTGCCAGCAGTTTACCAGGGGGCGGTGAGCAGTTCTTC
CASSLPGGGEQFF
>TRBV12-3/TRBV12-4|few|16|TRBJ2-2|TRBD1
TGTGCCAGCAGTAAATCCGGGACAGCGAACACCGGGGAGCTGTTTTTT
CASSKSGTANTGELFF
>TRBV2|many|14|TRBJ1-1|TRBD1
TGTGCCAGCAGCGAAGGAGGGGGCTCGGCTGAAGCTTTCTTT
CASSEGGGSAEAFF
>TRBV4-1|-|17|TRBJ2-6|TRBD1
TGCGCCAGCAGCCTCGGGACAGGGCTCTCTGGGGCCAACGTCCTGACTTTC
CASSLGTGLSGANVLTF
>TRBV2|many|15|TRBJ2-1|TRBD2
TGTGCCAGCGAGGGGCGGGGGAGCTCCTACAATGAGCAGTTCTTC
CASEGRGSSYNEQFF
>TRBV7-2|few|14|TRBJ2-7|-
TGTGCCAGCAGCCGCTCAGGGTTCTCCTACGAGCAGTACTTC
CASSRSGFSYEQYF
>TRBV6-1|few|17|TRBJ2-7|TRBD2
TGTGCCAGCAGTCCCCGGGAGCGGGAGCGTTGGGCTGACGAGCAGTACTTC
CASSPRERERWADEQYF
>TRBV7-2|-|15|TRBJ2-1|TRBD2
TGTGCCAGCAGCCCCACCCCGCGGGGGGTCACTGAGCAGTTCTTC
CASSPTPRGVTEQFF
>TRBV2|many|15|TRBJ1-2|-
TGTGCCAGCAGTGAAACGGCGCGGCAGGGGAATGGCTACACCTTC
CASSETARQGNGYTF
>TRBV20-1|many|15|TRBJ1-2|TRBD1
TGCATTAATAGTCGGACAGGGGACGACAACTATGGCTACACCTTC
CINSRTGDDNYGYTF
>TRBV6-1|-|13|TRBJ1-2|-
TGTGCCAGCAGTGTACAGGGTATCTATGGCTACACCTTC
CASSVQGIYGYTF
>TRBV7-2|many|14|TRBJ2-3|-
TGTGCCAGCAGCTTACAAGCTAGCACAGATACGCAGTATTTT
CASSLQASTDTQYF